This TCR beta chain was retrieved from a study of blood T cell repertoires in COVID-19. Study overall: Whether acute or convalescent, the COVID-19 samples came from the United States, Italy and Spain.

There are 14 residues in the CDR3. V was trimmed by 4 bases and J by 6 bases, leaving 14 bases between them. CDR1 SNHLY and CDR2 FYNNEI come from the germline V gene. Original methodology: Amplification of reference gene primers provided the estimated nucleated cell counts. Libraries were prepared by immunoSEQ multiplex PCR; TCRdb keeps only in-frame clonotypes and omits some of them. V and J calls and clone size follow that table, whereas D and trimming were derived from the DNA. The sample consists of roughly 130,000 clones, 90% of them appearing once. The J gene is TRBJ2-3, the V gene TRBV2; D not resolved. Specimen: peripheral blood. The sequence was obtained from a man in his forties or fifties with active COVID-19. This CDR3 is CASSVGRDGDTQYF. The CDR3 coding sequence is TGTGCCAGCAGTGTTGGCCGAGACGGGGATACGCAGTATTTT.